The clone carrying this T cell receptor (beta chain) was counted between two and nine times. What it recognizes is unknown. The CDR3 totals 16 residues. Germline values: CDR1 SGHVS, CDR2 FNYEAQ. With 4 bases clipped from V and 0 bases from J, the junction kept 9 bases outside the gene matches. This record belongs to a study of T-cell memory formation after mild COVID-19. One entry per CDR3 protein results from TCRdb running MiXCR on the 5' RACE reads. The sample records under 150,000 distinct CDR3 sequences, 22% being singletons. Findings and limits, study-wide: Clones that contracted from day 15 to 85 had balanced CD4/CD8; later expanders were CD4+ biased. A subset of responding clones appeared in pre-infection memory, suggesting cross-reactive memory joined. Most CD4+ clones that shrank were in CM and EM, while CD8+ ones turned up in EMRA.

Sequencing was carried out using PBMCs or a T cell subset sorted from them (not recorded which). The sequence came from a man between 18 and 29 years old who had mild COVID-19 (a few samples of this study predate the infection). Cell type and time point are not known. V and J are TRBV7-6 and TRBJ2-7; 7 bases line up with TRBD1. The DNA of the CDR3 is TGTGCCAGCAGCTCCTGGACAGGTAGATCCTCCTACGAGCAGTACGTC. Protein: CASSSWTGRSSYEQYV.